The rows below give T cell receptor beta chains drawn from one sample of a study of shared clonotypes between healthy human individuals. Sequencing was performed with immunoSEQ multiplex PCR; in TCRdb, only in-frame clones are kept and a portion is missing. The sample shows over 800,000 clones, around 92% of them seen only once. Material for sequencing was naive CD8+ T cells sorted from blood. All receptors derive from a man in his thirties or forties in good health. Each CDR3 is given without its conserved first and last residue.

12	TRBJ2-7	TRBV7-9	ASSPNSASYEQY
14	TRBJ2-7	TRBV7-2	ASSFARLELGYEQY
13	TRBJ1-4	TRBV25-1	ASTPQTGKGEKLF
11	TRBJ2-1	TRBV27	ASSLFRSDEQF
14	TRBJ2-1	TRBV29-1	SVEDQPGPFVNEQF
11	TRBJ2-1	TRBV11-3	ASSVGSYNEQF
14	TRBJ1-2	TRBV7-2	ASSPTSTGTNYGYT
13	TRBJ2-5	TRBV27	ASSPEQTGGETQY
11	TRBJ2-7	TRBV7-8	ASSLSGGYEQY
12	TRBJ2-1	TRBV27	ASSFGGSYNEQF
14	TRBJ2-2	TRBV29-1	SALPAGAPGTGELF
11	TRBJ2-7	TRBV28	ASRGAVSYEQY
12	TRBJ2-7	TRBV9	ASSQGLAGLEQY
14	TRBJ2-7	TRBV14	ASSQDFAGQSYEQY
6	TRBJ2-7	TRBV5-1	VSYEQY
14	TRBJ2-5	TRBV9	ASSVGEAPWLETQY
12	TRBJ1-1	TRBV7-2	ASSLEGQGSEAF